The T cell receptor beta chain described here comes from a study of T-cell reconstitution after alpha-beta-depleted transplantation in children (dated by TCRdb to 2015 to 2016). For context, the study as a whole: Using TCR repertoire profiling, the study followed T-cell immune reconstitution in a quantitative way in children after TCRalphabeta/CD19-depleted allogeneic hematopoietic cell transplantation.

Library construction relied on PCR. The listed sequencing device is Illumina HiSeq 2500. TCR libraries were prepared with molecular barcoding, using unique molecular identifiers to normalize TCRbeta repertoire quantification. Clones were called with MiXCR by TCRdb after fastp trimmed the public reads at Q25, and only in-frame beta chains were retained. CDR3 protein sequences are deduplicated, and each keeps its most common genes and DNA. Across this sample there are about 640,000 distinct CDR3 sequences, with around a sixth seen only once. The leading ten clones occupy 1.1% of the sample. As regards this clonotype: Its antigen is not yet known. Base-call qualities are not available, and no considerably larger clone is one nucleotide away.

Sequencing used PBMCs from the stem cell graft donor, obtained from the stem cell graft. The TCR sequence derives from a human donor who donated a stem cell graft to a child with acute myeloid leukemia.

For the CDR3, the sequence is CSARVGTSISPLHF. The DNA is as follows: TGCAGTGCTAGAGTCGGGACTTCAATTTCACCCCTCCACTTT. The rearrangement joined TRBV20-1 to TRBJ1-6; a tentative D match to TRBD1 spans 5 bases. V is reduced by 1 base and J by 9 bases, leaving a spacing of 13 bases between them. The CDR3 starts with the cysteine, ends with the phenylalanine, and has 14 residues. Only the CDR3 part of the read is kept: 42 bases, read in frame from the first base. Based on the germline V gene (reference sequence), the CDR1 and CDR2 sequences are DFQATT and SNEGSKA.